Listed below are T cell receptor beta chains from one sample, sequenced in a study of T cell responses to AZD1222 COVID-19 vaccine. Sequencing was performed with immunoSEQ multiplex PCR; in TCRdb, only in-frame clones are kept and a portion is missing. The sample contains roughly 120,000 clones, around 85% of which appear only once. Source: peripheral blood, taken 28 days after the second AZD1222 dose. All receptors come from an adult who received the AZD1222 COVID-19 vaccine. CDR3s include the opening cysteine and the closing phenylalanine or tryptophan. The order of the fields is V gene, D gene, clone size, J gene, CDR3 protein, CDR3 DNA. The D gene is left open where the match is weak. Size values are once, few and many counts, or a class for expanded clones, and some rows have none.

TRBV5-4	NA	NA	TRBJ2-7	CASSLSGSSYEQYF	TGTGCCAGCAGCTTGTCTGGGAGCTCCTACGAGCAGTACTTC
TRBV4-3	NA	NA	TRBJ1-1	CASSPSKVTPNTEAFF	TGCGCCAGCAGCCCTTCTAAGGTCACACCGAACACTGAAGCTTTCTTT
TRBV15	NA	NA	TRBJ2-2	CATSRGLLVTGELFF	TGTGCCACCAGCAGAGGCCTCTTGGTCACCGGGGAGCTGTTTTTT
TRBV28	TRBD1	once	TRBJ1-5	CASSLTGESQPQHF	TGTGCCAGCAGTTTAACAGGGGAAAGTCAGCCCCAGCATTTT
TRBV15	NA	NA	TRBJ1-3	CATSRGPSSGNTIYF	TGTGCCACCAGCAGAGGCCCCAGCTCTGGAAACACCATATATTTT
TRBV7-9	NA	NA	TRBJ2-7	CASRPRGALEQYF	TGTGCCAGCAGACCCAGGGGGGCCCTCGAGCAGTACTTC
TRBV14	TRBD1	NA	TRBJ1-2	CASSPNYGQGYGYTF	TGTGCCAGCAGCCCGAACTACGGACAGGGTTATGGCTACACCTTC
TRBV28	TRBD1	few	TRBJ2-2	CASTPPGTGPRANTGELFF	TGTGCCAGCACACCTCCCGGGACAGGGCCTAGGGCGAACACCGGGGAGCTGTTTTTT
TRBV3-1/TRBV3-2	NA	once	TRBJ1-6	CASSPNEGGRSPLHF	TGTGCCAGCAGCCCAAACGAGGGGGGTAGGTCACCCCTCCACTTT
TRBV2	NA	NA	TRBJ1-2	CASSESYGYTF	TGTGCCAGCAGTGAGTCTTATGGCTACACCTTC
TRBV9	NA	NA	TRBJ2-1	CASSAGPPNSYNEQFF	TGTGCCAGCAGCGCGGGACCCCCTAACTCCTACAATGAGCAGTTCTTC
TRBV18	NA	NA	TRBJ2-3	CASSPPGSTQYF	TGTGCCAGCTCACCACCGGGAAGTACGCAGTATTTT
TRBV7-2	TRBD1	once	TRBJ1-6	CASGDRGDSPLHF	TGTGCCAGCGGCGACAGGGGTGATTCACCCCTCCACTTT
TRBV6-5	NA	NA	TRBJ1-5	CASSYSIDQPQHF	TGTGCCAGCAGTTACTCGATTGATCAGCCCCAGCATTTT
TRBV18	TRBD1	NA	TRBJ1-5	CASSPPFGTGDQPQHF	TGTGCCAGCTCACCACCGTTCGGGACAGGGGATCAGCCCCAGCATTTT
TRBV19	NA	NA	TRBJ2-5	CASSIGVGSETQYF	TGTGCCAGTAGTATAGGGGTCGGTTCGGAGACCCAGTACTTC
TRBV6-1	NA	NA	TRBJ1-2	CASSEERGRGGYTF	TGTGCCAGCAGTGAAGAACGGGGGCGCGGGGGCTACACCTTC
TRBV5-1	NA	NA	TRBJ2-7	CASSYGGSAYEQYF	TGCGCCAGCAGTTACGGGGGCAGCGCCTACGAGCAGTACTTC
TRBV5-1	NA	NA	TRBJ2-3	CASSLVGKARADTQYF	TGCGCCAGCAGCTTAGTCGGTAAAGCTAGGGCAGATACGCAGTATTTT
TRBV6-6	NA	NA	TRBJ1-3	CASSRGEPSSSGNTIYF	TGTGCCAGCAGTCGCGGGGAGCCAAGTAGCTCTGGAAACACCATATATTTT
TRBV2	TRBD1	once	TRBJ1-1	CASSYRDSKAFF	TGTGCCAGCAGTTACCGGGACAGCAAAGCTTTCTTT
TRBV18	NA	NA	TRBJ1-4	CASSPNSQGGEKLFF	TGTGCCAGCTCACCAAACTCTCAAGGCGGTGAAAAACTGTTTTTT
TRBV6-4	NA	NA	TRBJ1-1	CASSATSDTEAFF	TGTGCCAGCAGTGCCACCTCTGACACTGAAGCTTTCTTT
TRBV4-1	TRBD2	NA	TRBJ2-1	CASSRGTSGGATYNEQFF	TGCGCCAGCAGCCGAGGGACTAGCGGGGGGGCCACCTACAATGAGCAGTTCTTC
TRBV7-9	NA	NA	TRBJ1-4	CASSLAGGGEKLFF	TGTGCCAGCAGCTTAGCCGGGGGCGGTGAAAAACTGTTTTTT
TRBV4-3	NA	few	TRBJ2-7	CASSQDGQSYEQYF	TGCGCCAGCAGCCAAGACGGGCAGAGCTACGAGCAGTACTTC
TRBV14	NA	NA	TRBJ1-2	CASSQAIATKLLSF	TGTGCCAGCAGCCAAGCTATCGCCACTAAGCTTTTGTCCTTC
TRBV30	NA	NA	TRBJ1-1	CARGKGGANTEAFF	TGTGCTCGGGGTAAAGGGGGGGCGAACACTGAAGCTTTCTTT
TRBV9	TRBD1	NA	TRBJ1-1	CASSGWDRGYSTEAFF	TGTGCCAGCAGCGGTTGGGACAGGGGGTATAGTACTGAAGCTTTCTTT
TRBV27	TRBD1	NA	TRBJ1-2	CASSGTGYGYTF	TGTGCCAGCAGCGGGACAGGATATGGCTACACCTTC
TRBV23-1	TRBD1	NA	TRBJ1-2	CASSQSGQGHRLAGYGYTF	TGCGCCAGCAGTCAATCGGGACAGGGGCATCGGTTAGCAGGCTATGGCTACACCTTC
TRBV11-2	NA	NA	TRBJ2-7	CASSRTGSSYEQYF	TGTGCCAGCAGCCGGACGGGGAGCTCCTACGAGCAGTACTTC
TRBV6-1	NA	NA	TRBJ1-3	CASSEVWGPGNTIYF	TGTGCCAGCAGTGAGGTTTGGGGGCCTGGAAACACCATATATTTT
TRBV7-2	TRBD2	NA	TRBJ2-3	CASRFRAGGPDTQYF	TGTGCCAGCAGATTCAGAGCGGGGGGGCCAGATACGCAGTATTTT
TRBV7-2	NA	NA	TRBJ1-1	CASSLFWAGETEAFF	TGTGCCAGCAGCTTATTCTGGGCAGGGGAAACTGAAGCTTTCTTT
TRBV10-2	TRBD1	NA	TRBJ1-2	CASSEDRGGNYGYTF	TGCGCCAGCAGTGAGGACAGGGGGGGTAACTATGGCTACACCTTC
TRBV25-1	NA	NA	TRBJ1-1	CASSDEGRGGNTEAFF	TGTGCCAGCAGTGATGAGGGCAGAGGAGGGAACACTGAAGCTTTCTTT
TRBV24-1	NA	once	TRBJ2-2	CATTDHQNTGELFF	TGTGCCACCACCGACCATCAGAACACCGGGGAGCTGTTTTTT
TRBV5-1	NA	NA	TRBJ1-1	CASSREQGALTEAFF	TGCGCCAGCAGCCGGGAACAGGGTGCACTAACTGAAGCTTTCTTT
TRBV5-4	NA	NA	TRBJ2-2	CASSLISKPNTGELFF	TGTGCCAGCAGCTTGATTTCTAAACCAAACACCGGGGAGCTGTTTTTT
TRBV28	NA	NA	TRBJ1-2	CASIQGRGGYTF	TGTGCCAGCATCCAGGGGCGGGGTGGCTACACCTTC
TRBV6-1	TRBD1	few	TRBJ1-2	CASSARRGQVSYGYTF	TGTGCCAGCAGTGCACGTCGGGGACAGGTGTCCTATGGCTACACCTTC
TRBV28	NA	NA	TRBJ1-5	CASSLVGLPQQPQHF	TGTGCCAGCAGTTTAGTCGGGCTCCCTCAGCAGCCCCAGCATTTT
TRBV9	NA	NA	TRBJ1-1	CASSVGGAMNTEAFF	TGTGCCAGCAGCGTGGGTGGGGCGATGAACACTGAAGCTTTCTTT
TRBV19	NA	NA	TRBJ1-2	CASSIAGASNGYTF	TGTGCCAGTAGTATAGCCGGGGCTTCCAATGGCTACACCTTC
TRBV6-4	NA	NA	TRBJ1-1	CASRSGHNGYTEAFF	TGTGCCAGCAGGTCCGGGCACAATGGGTACACTGAAGCTTTCTTT
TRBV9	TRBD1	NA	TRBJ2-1	CASSPQHRGNEQFF	TGTGCCAGCAGCCCCCAGCACAGGGGAAATGAGCAGTTCTTC
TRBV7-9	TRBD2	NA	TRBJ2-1	CASARGELPKHEQFF	TGTGCCAGCGCGCGGGGGGAGCTGCCTAAGCATGAGCAGTTCTTC
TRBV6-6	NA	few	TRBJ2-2	CASSYPPPGELFF	TGTGCCAGCAGTTACCCGCCCCCCGGGGAGCTGTTTTTT
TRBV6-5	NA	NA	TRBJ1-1	CASSYVGPQAQAFF	TGTGCCAGCAGTTACGTAGGACCCCAAGCGCAAGCTTTCTTT
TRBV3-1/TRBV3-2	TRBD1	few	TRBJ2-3	CASSDRGTDTQYF	TGTGCCAGCTCGGACAGGGGAACAGATACGCAGTATTTT
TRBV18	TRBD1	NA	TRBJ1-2	CASSETGGLSNYGYTF	TGTGCCAGCTCAGAGACAGGGGGACTATCTAACTATGGCTACACCTTC
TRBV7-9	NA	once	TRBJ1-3	CASSLVAASGNTIYF	TGTGCCAGCAGCTTAGTGGCAGCCTCTGGAAACACCATATATTTT